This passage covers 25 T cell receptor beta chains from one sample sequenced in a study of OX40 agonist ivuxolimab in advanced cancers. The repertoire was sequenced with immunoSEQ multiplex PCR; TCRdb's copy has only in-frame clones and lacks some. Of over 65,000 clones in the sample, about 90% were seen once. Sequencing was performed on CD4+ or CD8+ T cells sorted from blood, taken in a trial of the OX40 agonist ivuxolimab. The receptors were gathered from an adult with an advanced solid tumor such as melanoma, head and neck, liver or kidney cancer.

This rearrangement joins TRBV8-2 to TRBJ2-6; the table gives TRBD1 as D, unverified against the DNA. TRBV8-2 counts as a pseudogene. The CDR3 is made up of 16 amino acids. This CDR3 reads CGSGLVTQSRANVLTF. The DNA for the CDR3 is TGTGGCAGCGGGCTGGTAACACAAAGTCGGGCCAACGTCCTGACTTTC.

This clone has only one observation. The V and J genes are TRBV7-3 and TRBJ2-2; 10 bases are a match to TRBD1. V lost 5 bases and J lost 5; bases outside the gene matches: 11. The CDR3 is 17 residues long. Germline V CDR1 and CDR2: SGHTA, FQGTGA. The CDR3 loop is CASSPGTGELETGELFF. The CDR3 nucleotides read TGTGCCAGCAGCCCCGGGACAGGGGAATTGGAGACCGGGGAGCTGTTTTTT.

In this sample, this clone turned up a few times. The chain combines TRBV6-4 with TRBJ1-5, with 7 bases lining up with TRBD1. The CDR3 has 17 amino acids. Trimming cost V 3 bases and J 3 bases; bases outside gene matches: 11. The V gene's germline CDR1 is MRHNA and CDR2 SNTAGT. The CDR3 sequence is CASSERVPTGINQPQHF. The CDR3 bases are TGTGCCAGCAGTGAGCGGGTTCCGACAGGGATCAATCAGCCCCAGCATTTT.

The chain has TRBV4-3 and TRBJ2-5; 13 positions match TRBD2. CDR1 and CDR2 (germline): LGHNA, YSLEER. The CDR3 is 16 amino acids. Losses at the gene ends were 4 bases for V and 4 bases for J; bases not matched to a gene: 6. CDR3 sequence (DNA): TGCGCCAGCAGCCGGGTACTAGCGGGAGGGGGAGAGACCCAGTACTTC. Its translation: CASSRVLAGGGETQYF.

CDR3 in amino acids: CASSLAGTEAFF. CDR3 nucleotide sequence: TGTGCCAGCAGCTTAGCCGGCACTGAAGCTTTCTTT. The chain employs TRBV7-2 and TRBJ1-1; the D is unclear. Germline V gene data show CDR1 as SGHTA and CDR2 as FQGNSA. CDR3 size: 12 residues. Trimming shortened V by 0 bases and J by 4 bases, and 3 bases separated the two germline ends.

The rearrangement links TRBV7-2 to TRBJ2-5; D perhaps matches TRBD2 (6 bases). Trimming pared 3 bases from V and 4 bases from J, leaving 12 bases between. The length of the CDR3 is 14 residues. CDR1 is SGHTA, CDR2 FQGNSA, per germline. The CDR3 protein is CASSFNQGGETQYF. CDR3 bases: TGTGCCAGCAGCTTCAACCAGGGAGGAGAGACCCAGTACTTC.

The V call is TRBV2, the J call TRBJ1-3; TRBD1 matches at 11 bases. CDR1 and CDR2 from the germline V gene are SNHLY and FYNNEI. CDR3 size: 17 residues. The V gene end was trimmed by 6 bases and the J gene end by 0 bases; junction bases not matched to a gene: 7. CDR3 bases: TGTGCCAGCAGCGCCGGGACAGGGGGACTCTCTGGAAACACCATATATTTT. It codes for CASSAGTGGLSGNTIYF.

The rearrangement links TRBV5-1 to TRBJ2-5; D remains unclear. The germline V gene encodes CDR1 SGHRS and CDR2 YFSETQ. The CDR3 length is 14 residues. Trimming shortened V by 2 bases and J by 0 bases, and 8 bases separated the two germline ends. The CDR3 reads CASSLDLYQETQYF. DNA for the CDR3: TGCGCCAGCAGCTTAGATCTCTACCAAGAGACCCAGTACTTC.

The CDR3 bases are TGTGCCAGCAGTCTCGGTCGACATATTGGACAGCCCCAGCATTTT. Translating gives CASSLGRHIGQPQHF. J is TRBJ1-5 and V is TRBV7-3; no definite D call. CDR3 length: 15 residues. V was clipped by 6 bases and J by 7 bases, with 19 bases between them. From germline, CDR1 is SGHTA and CDR2 FQGTGA.

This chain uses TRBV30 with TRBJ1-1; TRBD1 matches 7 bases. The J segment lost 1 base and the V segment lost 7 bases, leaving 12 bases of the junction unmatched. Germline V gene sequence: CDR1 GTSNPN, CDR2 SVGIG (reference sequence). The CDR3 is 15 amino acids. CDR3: CASKRDSTRNTEAFF. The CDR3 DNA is TGTGCCTCTAAGAGGGACAGCACTAGGAACACTGAAGCTTTCTTT. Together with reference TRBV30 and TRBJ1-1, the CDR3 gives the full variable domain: SQTIHQWPATLVQPVGSPLSLECTVEGTSNPNLYWYRQAAGRGLQLLFYSVGIGQISSEVPQNLSASRPQDRQFILSSKKLLLSDSGFYLCASKRDSTRNTEAFFGQGTRLTVV.

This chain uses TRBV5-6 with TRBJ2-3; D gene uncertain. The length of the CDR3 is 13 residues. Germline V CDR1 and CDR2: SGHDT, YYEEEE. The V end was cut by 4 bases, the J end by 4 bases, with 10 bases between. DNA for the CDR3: TGTGCCAGCAGCCCCGGTCTCCCAGATACGCAGTATTTT. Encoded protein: CASSPGLPDTQYF.

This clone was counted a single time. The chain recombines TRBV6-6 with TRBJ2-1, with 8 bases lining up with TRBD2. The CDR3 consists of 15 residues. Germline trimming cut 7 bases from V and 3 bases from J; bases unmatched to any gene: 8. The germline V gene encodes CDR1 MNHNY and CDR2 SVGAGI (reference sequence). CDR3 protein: CASKTGTRIYNEQFF. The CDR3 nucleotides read TGTGCCAGCAAAACAGGGACTAGAATCTACAATGAGCAGTTCTTC.

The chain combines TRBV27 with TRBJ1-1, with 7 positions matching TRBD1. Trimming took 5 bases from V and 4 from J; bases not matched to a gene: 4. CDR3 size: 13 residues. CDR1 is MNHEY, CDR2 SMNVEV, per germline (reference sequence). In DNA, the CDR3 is TGTGCCAGCAGTCGCAGGGGGGTCACTGAAGCTTTCTTT. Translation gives CASSRRGVTEAFF.

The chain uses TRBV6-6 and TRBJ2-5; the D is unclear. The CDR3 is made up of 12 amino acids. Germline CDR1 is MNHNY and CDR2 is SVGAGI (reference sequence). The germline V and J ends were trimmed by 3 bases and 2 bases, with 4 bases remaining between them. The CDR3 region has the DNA TGTGCCAGCAGTTATAGACAAGAGACCCAGTACTTC. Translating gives CASSYRQETQYF.

The DNA for the CDR3 is TGTGCCAGCAGTTTAGGATTAGGAGACAGTCCCAATGAGCAGTTCTTC. This codes for CASSLGLGDSPNEQFF. V usage is TRBV27 and J usage is TRBJ2-1, with D possibly TRBD1 on 5 matching bases. CDR3 length: 16 residues. Germline V CDR1 and CDR2: MNHEY, SMNVEV (reference sequence). Trimming pared 2 bases from V and 6 bases from J, leaving 17 bases between.

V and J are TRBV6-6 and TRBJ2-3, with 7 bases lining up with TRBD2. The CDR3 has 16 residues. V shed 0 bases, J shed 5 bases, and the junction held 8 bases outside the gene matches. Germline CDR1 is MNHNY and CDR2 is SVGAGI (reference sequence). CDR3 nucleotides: TGTGCCAGCAGTTACTCGACTAGGCGGGAGATAGATACGCAGTATTTT. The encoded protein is CASSYSTRREIDTQYF.

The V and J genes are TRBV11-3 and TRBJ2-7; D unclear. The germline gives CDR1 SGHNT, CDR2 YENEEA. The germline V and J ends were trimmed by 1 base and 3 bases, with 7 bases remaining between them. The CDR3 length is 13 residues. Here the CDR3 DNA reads TGTGCCAGCAGCTTAGGGTCAAGCTACGAGCAGTACTTC. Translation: CASSLGSSYEQYF.

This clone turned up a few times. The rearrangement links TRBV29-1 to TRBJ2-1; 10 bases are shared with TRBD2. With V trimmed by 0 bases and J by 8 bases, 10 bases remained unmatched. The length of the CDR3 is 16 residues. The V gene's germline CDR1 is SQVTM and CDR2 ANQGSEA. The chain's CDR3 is CSVEEAQREGQHEQFF. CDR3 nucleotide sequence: TGCAGCGTTGAAGAGGCCCAGCGGGAGGGCCAGCATGAGCAGTTCTTC.

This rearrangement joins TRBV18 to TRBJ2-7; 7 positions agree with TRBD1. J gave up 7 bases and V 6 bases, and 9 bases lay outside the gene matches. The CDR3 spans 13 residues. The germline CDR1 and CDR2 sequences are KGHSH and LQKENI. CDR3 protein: CASSLDRVREQYF. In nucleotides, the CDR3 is TGTGCCAGCTCCCTAGACAGGGTTCGTGAGCAGTACTTC.

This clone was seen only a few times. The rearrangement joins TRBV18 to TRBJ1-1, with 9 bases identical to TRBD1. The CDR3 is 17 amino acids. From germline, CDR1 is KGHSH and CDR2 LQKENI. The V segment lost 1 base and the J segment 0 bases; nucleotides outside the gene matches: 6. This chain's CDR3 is CASSPLGTGIMNTEAFF. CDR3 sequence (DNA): TGTGCCAGCTCACCACTAGGGACAGGGATTATGAACACTGAAGCTTTCTTT.

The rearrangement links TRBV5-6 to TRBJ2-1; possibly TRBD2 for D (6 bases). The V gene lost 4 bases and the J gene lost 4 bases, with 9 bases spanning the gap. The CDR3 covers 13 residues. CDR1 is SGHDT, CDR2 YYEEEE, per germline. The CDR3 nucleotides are TGTGCCAGCAGCCTCGGGGGATACAATGAGCAGTTCTTC. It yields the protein CASSLGGYNEQFF.

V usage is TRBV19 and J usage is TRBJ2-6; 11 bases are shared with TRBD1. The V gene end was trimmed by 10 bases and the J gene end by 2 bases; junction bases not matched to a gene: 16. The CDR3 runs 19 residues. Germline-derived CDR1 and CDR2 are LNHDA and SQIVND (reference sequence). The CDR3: CATASGTGGHAAGANVLTF. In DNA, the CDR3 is TGTGCCACCGCATCCGGGACAGGGGGTCATGCCGCTGGGGCCAACGTCCTGACTTTC.

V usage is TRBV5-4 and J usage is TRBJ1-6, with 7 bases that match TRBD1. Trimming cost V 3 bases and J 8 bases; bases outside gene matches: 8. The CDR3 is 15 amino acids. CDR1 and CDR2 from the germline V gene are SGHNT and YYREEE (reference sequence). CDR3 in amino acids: CASSWGTDNYSPLHF. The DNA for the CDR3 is TGTGCCAGCAGCTGGGGGACAGATAATTATTCACCCCTCCACTTT.

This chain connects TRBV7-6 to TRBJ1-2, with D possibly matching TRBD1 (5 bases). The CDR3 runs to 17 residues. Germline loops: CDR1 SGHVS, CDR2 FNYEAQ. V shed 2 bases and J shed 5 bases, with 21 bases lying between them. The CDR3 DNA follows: TGTGCCAGCAGCTTAATGGCCGGCAGGGACTACGAATATGGCTACACCTTC. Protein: CASSLMAGRDYEYGYTF.

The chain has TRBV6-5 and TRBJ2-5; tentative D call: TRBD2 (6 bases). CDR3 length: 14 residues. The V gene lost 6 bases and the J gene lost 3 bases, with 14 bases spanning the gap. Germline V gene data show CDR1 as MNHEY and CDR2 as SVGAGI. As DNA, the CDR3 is TGTGCCAGCAGCCGATCGTGGGGGGAAGAGACCCAGTACTTC. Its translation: CASSRSWGEETQYF.